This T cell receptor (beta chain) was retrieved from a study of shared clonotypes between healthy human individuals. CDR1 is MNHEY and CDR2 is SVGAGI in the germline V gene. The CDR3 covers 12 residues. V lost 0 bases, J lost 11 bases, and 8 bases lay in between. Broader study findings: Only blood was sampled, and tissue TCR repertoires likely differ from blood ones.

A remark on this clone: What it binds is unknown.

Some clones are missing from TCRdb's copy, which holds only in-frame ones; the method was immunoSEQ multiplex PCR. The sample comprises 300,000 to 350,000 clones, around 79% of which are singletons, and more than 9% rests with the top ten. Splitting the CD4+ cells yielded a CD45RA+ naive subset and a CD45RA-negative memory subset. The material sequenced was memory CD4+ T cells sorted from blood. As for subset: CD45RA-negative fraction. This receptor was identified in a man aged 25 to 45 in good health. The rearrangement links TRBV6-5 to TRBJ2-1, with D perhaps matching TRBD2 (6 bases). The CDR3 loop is CASSYSRGKQFF. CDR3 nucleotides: TGTGCCAGCAGTTACTCGCGGGGCAAGCAGTTCTTC.